These 5 T cell receptor beta chains share one sample of origin, sequenced in a study of long-term antiretroviral therapy in people with HIV. Assay version v3.0 of immunoSEQ was used, and it was run at survey level. Assay: immunoSEQ multiplex PCR; the TCRdb copy retains only in-frame clones and omits some. The sample shows roughly 16,000 clones, around 94% of them seen only once. Material: unsorted PBMCs, obtained around 6.4 years after starting antiretroviral therapy. The receptors were sampled from a woman aged 50 to 65 with HIV.

The J gene is TRBJ2-2, the V gene TRBV18; tentative D call: TRBD1 (5 bases). This CDR3 is built from 14 residues. V lost 2 bases to trimming and J lost 9 bases, with 13 bases between them. Germline V gene sequence: CDR1 KGHSH, CDR2 LQKENI. In DNA, the CDR3 is TGTGCCAGCTCACCAGGCGTCACAGGCAGGGAGCTGTTTTTT. As protein: CASSPGVTGRELFF. The complete variable domain, with remaining parts taken from reference TRBV18 and TRBJ2-2, reads NAGVMQNPRHLVRRRGQEARLRCSPMKGHSHVYWYRQLPEEGLKFMVYLQKENIIDESGMPKERFSAEFPKEGPSILRIQQVVRGDSAAYFCASSPGVTGRELFFGEGSRLTVL.

The rearrangement joins TRBV5-4 to TRBJ1-2; maybe TRBD1 (5 bases). V was cut by 0 bases and J by 2 bases, with 11 bases left in between. The CDR3 consists of 15 residues. Germline CDR1 is SGHNT and CDR2 is YYREEE (reference sequence). The CDR3 reads CASSLASQGNYGYTF. The CDR3 DNA sequence: TGTGCCAGCAGCTTGGCCTCGCAGGGCAACTATGGCTACACCTTC.

The J gene is TRBJ2-1, the V gene TRBV7-3, with D possibly being TRBD2 (6 bases). The CDR3 extends over 13 amino acids. V was clipped by 0 bases and J by 9 bases, with 9 bases between them. Germline assignment: CDR1 SGHTA and CDR2 FQGTGA. CDR3 in amino acids: CASSLTLGGEQFF. The CDR3 DNA reads as TGTGCCAGCAGCTTAACGTTGGGGGGTGAGCAGTTCTTC.

The chain employs TRBV5-1 and TRBJ1-4, with D perhaps matching TRBD1 (5 bases). This CDR3 comprises 16 residues. V was clipped by 0 bases and J by 0 bases, with 9 bases between them. The V gene's germline CDR1 is SGHRS and CDR2 YFSETQ. CDR3 protein: CASSLAGGTTNEKLFF. In nucleotides, the CDR3 is TGCGCCAGCAGCTTGGCGGGGGGGACAACTAATGAAAAACTGTTTTTT.

The J gene is TRBJ1-2, the V gene TRBV5-1; tentative D call: TRBD1 (6 bases). This CDR3 region has 13 residues. Trimming cost V 4 bases and J 4 bases, with 11 bases left between them. The germline V gene has CDR1 SGHRS and CDR2 YFSETQ. CDR3 sequence reads: CASSTSGAYGYTF. The CDR3 coding sequence is TGCGCCAGCAGCACCTCAGGGGCCTATGGCTACACCTTC. Based on the CDR3 plus reference TRBV5-1 and TRBJ1-2, the full variable domain is KAGVTQTPRYLIKTRGQQVTLSCSPISGHRSVSWYQQTPGQGLQFLFEYFSETQRNKGNFPGRFSGRQFSNSRSEMNVSTLELGDSALYLCASSTSGAYGYTFGSGTRLTVV.